This T cell receptor (beta chain) was recorded in a study of T cell repertoires in cytomegalovirus infection. The wider study: HLA-B-restricted CMV epitopes that are well studied, plus recently identified HLA-C-restricted ones, were used by the study. Both a matching HLA type and CMV infection were indicated by public TCR beta signatures. Findings and caveats of the study: CMV-specific TCR beta clonotypes restricted by HLA-C were the ones dominating the ex vivo response. Carriers of CMV plus the relevant HLA were identified by cumulative public TCR beta family frequency.

V lost 3 bases to trimming and J lost 5 bases, with 10 bases between them. CDR3 size: 13 residues. CDR1 is MNHEY and CDR2 is SMNVEV in the germline V gene (reference sequence). This clonotype is a singleton in its sample. No antigen is known for it. TCRdb re-analysed the reads in MiXCR, keeping a single row per CDR3 protein. The table includes about 58,000 distinct CDR3 sequences, 20% to 25% detected once. The J gene is TRBJ1-1, the V gene TRBV27, with D possibly TRBD1 on 6 matching bases. This specimen consisted of CD8+ T cells from cultured PBMCs, obtained from culture after CMV antigen stimulation. This TCR derives from a human donor in good health (CMV status not recorded). Some clones in this sample may be carry-over from other donors' samples. The CDR3 sequence: CASSLLGATEAFF. Here the CDR3 DNA reads TGTGCCAGCAGTTTGTTGGGGGCAACTGAAGCTTTCTTT.